This T cell receptor (beta chain) was captured in a study of identical twins. Study-wide results and limits: It was out-of-frame TCR alpha sharing in monozygotic twins that models underestimated. Cord blood beta clonotypes that were abundant carried fewer insertions, and memory repertoires showed no such trend.

Template switching added a universal primer binding site, and final cDNA carried unique molecular identifiers. Using its own MiXCR run on the 5' RACE reads, TCRdb lists one record per CDR3 protein. The sample includes 450,000 or so distinct CDR3 sequences, approximately 17% of them seen just once. Germline V lookup: CDR1 SGHVS, CDR2 FNYEAQ. The CDR3 covers 18 residues. After removal of 1 base from V and 9 bases from J, the junction contained 14 bases not matched to a gene. The sample holds one count of this clonotype. As yet, its antigen is unknown. V gene TRBV7-6 combines with J gene TRBJ2-1, with 11 bases matching TRBD2. The sequencing sample was made of naive T cells sorted from blood. The sequence was obtained from a man in his fifties or sixties in good health. CDR3 nucleotide sequence: TGTGCCAGCAGCTTAGGACCCCCACTAGCGGGAGTGAATTTTGAGCAGTTCTTC. Its translation is CASSLGPPLAGVNFEQFF. Complete variable domain (other parts from reference TRBV7-6 and TRBJ2-1): GAGVSQSPRYKVTKRGQDVALRCDPISGHVSLYWYRQALGQGPEFLTYFNYEAQQDKSGLPNDRFSAERPEGSISTLTIQRTEQRDSAMYRCASSLGPPLAGVNFEQFFGPGTRLTVL.